What follows are 8 T cell receptor beta chains derived from one specimen sequenced in a study of breast tumors, draining lymph nodes, adjacent tissues. One entry per CDR3 protein results from TCRdb running MiXCR on the multiplex PCR reads. Among 200,000 to 300,000 distinct CDR3 sequences listed, roughly 31% were seen once. Axillary draining lymph nodes of breast cancer patients supplied the node samples. Sequenced: axillary lymph node tissue. These receptor sequences come from a female donor with breast cancer. Some clones in this sample may be carry-over from other donors' samples.

This clonotype was detected ten times or more. CDR3 in amino acids: CASGSVVTGANEKLFF. CDR3 DNA: TGTGCCAGCGGATCGGTTGTGACTGGGGCTAATGAAAAACTGTTTTTT. The chain employs TRBV2 and TRBJ1-4; no clear D. From germline, CDR1 is SNHLY and CDR2 FYNNEI. The CDR3 runs to 16 residues. V shed 8 bases and J shed 3 bases, with 19 bases lying between them.

On this clonotype: A much larger clone lies one base from this, so it may be a read error. The J gene is TRBJ2-7, the V gene TRBV20-1, with D possibly being TRBD2 (6 bases). Germline V gene sequence: CDR1 DFQATT, CDR2 SNEGSKA (reference sequence). The CDR3 contains 14 residues. In DNA, the CDR3 is TGCAGTGCAAGGGGACTCCTCGACTCCTCCGAGCAGTACTTC. Translating gives CSARGLLDSSEQYF.

At least ten counts were recorded for this clonotype. The J gene is TRBJ1-5, the V gene TRBV12-5; D not resolved. The CDR3 has 13 amino acids. Germline lookup yields CDR1 LGHNT and CDR2 FRNRAP. Trimming cost V 0 bases and J 0 bases, with 0 bases left between them. The CDR3 bases are TGTGCTAGTGGTTTGGTTAGCAATCAGCCCCAGCATTTT. Residues: CASGLVSNQPQHF.

This clonotype was observed many times. The chain joins TRBV19 to TRBJ1-3; D gene ambiguous. V was shortened by 9 bases and J by 0 bases, with 15 bases between the two germline ends. This CDR3 has 15 residues. Germline CDR1 and CDR2: LNHDA and SQIVND (reference sequence). The CDR3 coding sequence is TGTGCCAGCTCCCTCAGCCACCTCTCTGGAAACACCATATATTTT. Amino acid sequence: CASSLSHLSGNTIYF.

The chain employs TRBV28 and TRBJ2-2; TRBD1 or TRBD2 may be the D gene (5 bases each). The CDR3 is 13 residues long. CDR1 and CDR2 (germline): MDHEN, SYDVKM. V lost 1 base, J lost 6 bases, and 6 bases lay in between. CDR3 sequence reads: CASSLLGAGELFF. The CDR3 region has the DNA TGTGCCAGCAGTTTATTGGGGGCCGGGGAGCTGTTTTTT. Using reference TRBV28 and TRBJ2-2 for the parts outside the CDR3, the full variable domain is DVKVTQSSRYLVKRTGEKVFLECVQDMDHENMFWYRQDPGLGLRLIYFSYDVKMKEKGDIPEGYSVSREKKERFSLILESASTNQTSMYLCASSLLGAGELFFGEGSRLTVL.

CDR3 sequence reads: CASSFLGGSEKLFF. Written as DNA, the CDR3 is TGTGCCAGCAGTTTTCTGGGGGGCTCCGAAAAACTGTTTTTT. The rearrangement links TRBV28 to TRBJ1-4, with D maybe TRBD1 (6 bases). Per germline, CDR1 MDHEN and CDR2 SYDVKM. Trimming took off 3 bases at V and 8 bases at J, with 13 bases between the two ends. This CDR3 has 14 amino acids.

This clonotype was detected ten times or more. The V call is TRBV12-3 or TRBV12-4, the J call TRBJ2-3, with D perhaps matching TRBD1 (6 bases). The germline V and J ends were trimmed by 4 bases and 4 bases, with 21 bases remaining between them. The CDR3 runs 17 residues. The CDR3 DNA sequence: TGTGCCAGCAGTTCTACAAAGATACAGGGAGCGGCAGATACGCAGTATTTT. It translates to CASSSTKIQGAADTQYF.

This clonotype has at least ten counts. The rearrangement links TRBV12-3 or TRBV12-4 to TRBJ2-3, with D tentatively TRBD2 (6 bases). Trimming took 2 bases from V and 6 from J, leaving 12 bases between them. The CDR3 has 14 residues. CDR3 sequence (DNA): TGTGCCAGCAGTTTACGCGGGGCGAGGGATACGCAGTATTTT. The encoded protein is CASSLRGARDTQYF.